These T cell receptor beta chains were read from a single sample in a study of T cells in Graves' hyperthyroidism and ophthalmopathy. MiXCR, run by TCRdb on the multiplex PCR reads, gives a single entry per CDR3 protein. The sample gives about 560,000 distinct CDR3 sequences, approximately 15% of which show up once; approximately 18% is in the top ten. Sequenced input: blood. These receptors came from a woman aged 18-29 years with Graves' hyperthyroidism. Both conserved end residues are part of each CDR3. D genes are given only for firm matches. Some rows mark clone size as missing; the rest say once, few, many or name a class of expanded clone.

clone size: many
V gene: TRBV20-1
D gene: TRBD2
CDR3 length: 18
J gene: TRBJ2-3
CDR3 protein: CSARVPGLAGGSTDTQYF
CDR3 DNA: TGCAGTGCTAGAGTCCCCGGGTTAGCGGGAGGTTCGACAGATACGCAGTATTTT

clone size: many
V gene: TRBV9
D gene: TRBD1
CDR3 length: 15
J gene: TRBJ2-1
CDR3 protein: CASSTRDRAYNEQFF
CDR3 DNA: TGTGCCAGCAGCACCCGGGACAGGGCTTACAATGAGCAGTTCTTC

clone size: .
V gene: TRBV5-6
D gene: .
CDR3 length: 14
J gene: TRBJ2-3
CDR3 protein: CASSLGGFGDTQYF
CDR3 DNA: TGTGCCAGCAGCTTGGGGGGATTCGGCGATACGCAGTATTTT

clone size: .
V gene: TRBV12-3/TRBV12-4
D gene: .
CDR3 length: 12
J gene: TRBJ1-2
CDR3 protein: CASSLGGVGYTF
CDR3 DNA: TGTGCCAGCAGTCTTGGGGGGGTCGGCTACACCTTC

clone size: many
V gene: TRBV28
D gene: .
CDR3 length: 13
J gene: TRBJ1-5
CDR3 protein: CASSYREGQPQHF
CDR3 DNA: TGTGCCAGCAGCTACAGGGAAGGTCAGCCCCAGCATTTT

clone size: few
V gene: TRBV5-5
D gene: TRBD1
CDR3 length: 15
J gene: TRBJ2-1
CDR3 protein: CASSGDGTVWNEQFF
CDR3 DNA: TGTGCCAGCAGTGGAGACGGGACAGTCTGGAATGAGCAGTTCTTC

clone size: .
V gene: TRBV5-1
D gene: TRBD1
CDR3 length: 15
J gene: TRBJ1-2
CDR3 protein: CASSLGDRENYGYTF
CDR3 DNA: TGCGCCAGCAGCTTGGGGGACAGGGAAAACTATGGCTACACCTTC

clone size: many
V gene: TRBV20-1
D gene: .
CDR3 length: 15
J gene: TRBJ1-1
CDR3 protein: CSARDLRGADTEAFF
CDR3 DNA: TGCAGTGCTAGAGATTTGAGGGGGGCGGACACTGAAGCTTTCTTT

clone size: .
V gene: TRBV10-2
D gene: .
CDR3 length: 14
J gene: TRBJ2-7
CDR3 protein: CASSARDTGYEQYF
CDR3 DNA: TGCGCCAGCAGTGCCAGGGACACCGGGTACGAGCAGTACTTC

clone size: many
V gene: TRBV2
D gene: .
CDR3 length: 16
J gene: TRBJ1-5
CDR3 protein: CASSELQGVSNQPQHF
CDR3 DNA: TGTGCCAGCAGTGAACTCCAGGGCGTTAGCAATCAGCCCCAGCATTTT

clone size: many
V gene: TRBV7-6
D gene: TRBD1
CDR3 length: 15
J gene: TRBJ1-5
CDR3 protein: CASSDRTGNLEPQHF
CDR3 DNA: TGTGCCAGCAGCGATCGGACAGGGAACTTGGAGCCCCAGCATTTT

clone size: .
V gene: TRBV12-3/TRBV12-4
D gene: TRBD1
CDR3 length: 13
J gene: TRBJ2-7
CDR3 protein: CASSWDRTHEQYF
CDR3 DNA: TGTGCCAGCAGTTGGGACAGGACCCACGAGCAGTACTTC

clone size: few
V gene: TRBV20-1
D gene: .
CDR3 length: 10
J gene: TRBJ1-4
CDR3 protein: CSAREEHLFF
CDR3 DNA: TGCAGTGCTAGAGAGGAACATCTGTTTTTT

clone size: medium-sized
V gene: TRBV28
D gene: TRBD2
CDR3 length: 15
J gene: TRBJ2-1
CDR3 protein: CASITGGSSYNEQFF
CDR3 DNA: TGTGCCAGTATAACCGGCGGGAGCTCCTACAATGAGCAGTTCTTC

clone size: .
V gene: TRBV10-3
D gene: TRBD1
CDR3 length: 13
J gene: TRBJ2-7
CDR3 protein: CAAARDRVNERYF
CDR3 DNA: TGTGCCGCAGCCCGGGACAGGGTTAACGAGCGGTACTTC

clone size: .
V gene: TRBV5-6
D gene: .
CDR3 length: 13
J gene: TRBJ1-6
CDR3 protein: CASSRGRNSPLHF
CDR3 DNA: TGTGCCAGCAGCCGGGGACGGAATTCACCCCTCCACTTT

clone size: many
V gene: TRBV28
D gene: TRBD1
CDR3 length: 13
J gene: TRBJ2-7
CDR3 protein: CASSFQGEYEQYF
CDR3 DNA: TGTGCCAGCAGTTTCCAGGGGGAGTACGAGCAGTACTTC

clone size: many
V gene: TRBV7-8
D gene: TRBD1
CDR3 length: 17
J gene: TRBJ1-5
CDR3 protein: CASSLGNGGQVNQPQHF
CDR3 DNA: TGTGCCAGCAGCTTAGGAAATGGTGGACAGGTGAATCAGCCCCAGCATTTT

clone size: many
V gene: TRBV15
D gene: .
CDR3 length: 16
J gene: TRBJ1-5
CDR3 protein: CATSRSGRVGNQPQHF
CDR3 DNA: TGTGCCACCAGCAGATCCGGGCGCGTGGGCAATCAGCCCCAGCATTTT

clone size: .
V gene: TRBV19
D gene: .
CDR3 length: 15
J gene: TRBJ2-1
CDR3 protein: CASSIDRSSYNEQFF
CDR3 DNA: TGTGCCAGTAGTATTGACCGAAGCTCCTACAATGAGCAGTTCTTC

clone size: many
V gene: TRBV20-1
D gene: .
CDR3 length: 13
J gene: TRBJ2-7
CDR3 protein: CSARSGDPYEQYF
CDR3 DNA: TGCAGTGCTAGGTCCGGGGACCCCTACGAGCAGTACTTC

clone size: few
V gene: TRBV6-1
D gene: .
CDR3 length: 14
J gene: TRBJ1-5
CDR3 protein: CASSRAESNQPQHF
CDR3 DNA: TGTGCCAGCAGTAGGGCAGAGAGCAATCAGCCCCAGCATTTT

clone size: many
V gene: TRBV20-1
D gene: .
CDR3 length: 15
J gene: TRBJ2-1
CDR3 protein: CSARAGLLLHDEQFF
CDR3 DNA: TGCAGTGCTAGAGCCGGACTATTGCTACACGATGAGCAGTTCTTC

clone size: many
V gene: TRBV18
D gene: .
CDR3 length: 16
J gene: TRBJ1-3
CDR3 protein: CASSPRGSGFGNTIYF
CDR3 DNA: TGTGCCAGCTCACCACGGGGCTCCGGCTTTGGAAACACCATATATTTT

clone size: many
V gene: TRBV24-1
D gene: TRBD1
CDR3 length: 14
J gene: TRBJ2-1
CDR3 protein: CATSGQGSSDEQFF
CDR3 DNA: TGTGCCACCAGTGGACAGGGGTCAAGCGATGAGCAGTTCTTC

clone size: many
V gene: TRBV28
D gene: TRBD2
CDR3 length: 16
J gene: TRBJ2-1
CDR3 protein: CASSHPISGRVDEQFF
CDR3 DNA: TGTGCCAGCAGCCACCCTATTAGCGGGAGGGTTGATGAGCAGTTCTTC

clone size: .
V gene: TRBV6-6
D gene: .
CDR3 length: 17
J gene: TRBJ2-1
CDR3 protein: CASSYNTGLGTYNEQFF
CDR3 DNA: TGTGCCAGCAGTTACAACACAGGGCTGGGTACCTACAATGAGCAGTTCTTC

clone size: many
V gene: TRBV18
D gene: .
CDR3 length: 12
J gene: TRBJ2-3
CDR3 protein: CASSPLSDTQYF
CDR3 DNA: TGTGCCAGCTCACCACTTTCAGATACGCAGTATTTT

clone size: many
V gene: TRBV3-1
D gene: TRBD1
CDR3 length: 17
J gene: TRBJ1-5
CDR3 protein: CASSQGLAGGPNQPQHF
CDR3 DNA: TGTGCCAGCAGCCAAGGACTGGCAGGGGGTCCCAATCAGCCCCAGCATTTT

clone size: few
V gene: TRBV25-1
D gene: .
CDR3 length: 13
J gene: TRBJ2-3
CDR3 protein: CASTSSLEDTQYF
CDR3 DNA: TGTGCCAGCACCTCCAGTTTAGAAGATACGCAGTATTTT

clone size: .
V gene: TRBV6-1
D gene: TRBD1
CDR3 length: 14
J gene: TRBJ1-5
CDR3 protein: CASRSTGGEQPQHF
CDR3 DNA: TGTGCCAGCAGATCCACAGGGGGAGAGCAGCCCCAGCATTTT

clone size: .
V gene: TRBV24-1
D gene: TRBD1
CDR3 length: 14
J gene: TRBJ2-2
CDR3 protein: CATRRTGGNGELFF
CDR3 DNA: TGTGCCACCCGAAGGACAGGGGGTAACGGGGAGCTGTTTTTT

clone size: many
V gene: TRBV7-2
D gene: .
CDR3 length: 15
J gene: TRBJ2-1
CDR3 protein: CASRRRAASTDEQFF
CDR3 DNA: TGTGCCAGCAGACGTAGGGCGGCGAGCACCGATGAGCAGTTCTTC

clone size: .
V gene: TRBV2
D gene: .
CDR3 length: 14
J gene: TRBJ1-6
CDR3 protein: CASSGATYNSPLHF
CDR3 DNA: TGTGCCAGCAGTGGGGCTACATATAATTCACCCCTCCACTTT

clone size: .
V gene: TRBV18
D gene: TRBD2
CDR3 length: 16
J gene: TRBJ2-2
CDR3 protein: CASSPPGGMTTGELFF
CDR3 DNA: TGTGCCAGCTCACCACCGGGAGGGATGACCACCGGGGAGCTGTTTTTT

clone size: few
V gene: TRBV7-2
D gene: .
CDR3 length: 14
J gene: TRBJ1-5
CDR3 protein: CASSLYRINQPQHF
CDR3 DNA: TGTGCCAGCAGCTTATACAGAATCAATCAGCCCCAGCATTTT

clone size: many
V gene: TRBV30
D gene: .
CDR3 length: 11
J gene: TRBJ1-2
CDR3 protein: CAWSGSGGYTF
CDR3 DNA: TGTGCCTGGAGTGGGAGCGGAGGCTACACCTTC

clone size: few
V gene: TRBV4-1
D gene: .
CDR3 length: 14
J gene: TRBJ1-2
CDR3 protein: CASSQDSGRGGYTF
CDR3 DNA: TGCGCCAGCAGCCAAGATTCAGGGAGGGGTGGCTACACCTTC

clone size: .
V gene: TRBV12-5
D gene: TRBD1
CDR3 length: 18
J gene: TRBJ2-2
CDR3 protein: CASGLPFPGQQSTGELFF
CDR3 DNA: TGTGCTAGTGGTTTGCCTTTCCCGGGACAGCAAAGCACCGGGGAGCTGTTTTTT

clone size: few
V gene: TRBV19
D gene: TRBD1
CDR3 length: 13
J gene: TRBJ2-2
CDR3 protein: CASSTQGPGELFF
CDR3 DNA: TGTGCCAGTAGTACACAGGGGCCCGGGGAGCTGTTTTTT

clone size: few
V gene: TRBV12-3/TRBV12-4
D gene: .
CDR3 length: 13
J gene: TRBJ2-1
CDR3 protein: CASTLRLPNEQFF
CDR3 DNA: TGTGCCAGCACCCTTCGACTACCCAATGAGCAGTTCTTC

clone size: .
V gene: TRBV14
D gene: .
CDR3 length: 16
J gene: TRBJ1-1
CDR3 protein: CASSQIQGLTNTEAFF
CDR3 DNA: TGTGCCAGCAGCCAAATTCAGGGGCTCACGAACACTGAAGCTTTCTTT